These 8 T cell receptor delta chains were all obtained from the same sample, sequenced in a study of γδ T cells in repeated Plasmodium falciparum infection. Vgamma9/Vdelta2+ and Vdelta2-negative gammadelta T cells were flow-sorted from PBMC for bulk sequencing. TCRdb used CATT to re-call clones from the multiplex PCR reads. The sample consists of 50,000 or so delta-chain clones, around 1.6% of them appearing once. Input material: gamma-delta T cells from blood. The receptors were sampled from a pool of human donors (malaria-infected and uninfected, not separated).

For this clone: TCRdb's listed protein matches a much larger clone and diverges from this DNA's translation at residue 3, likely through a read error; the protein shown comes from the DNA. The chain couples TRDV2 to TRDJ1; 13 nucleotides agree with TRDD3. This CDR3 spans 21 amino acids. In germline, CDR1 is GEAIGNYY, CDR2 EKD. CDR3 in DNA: TGTGCCCGTGACACCCTCGTACTGGGGGATACGAATTCGGACCACACCGATAAACTCATCTTT. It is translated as CARDTLVLGDTNSDHTDKLIF.

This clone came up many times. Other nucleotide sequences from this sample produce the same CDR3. CDR3 region: CACDTVLGSSYTDKLIF. The CDR3 region has the DNA TGTGCCTGTGACACCGTACTGGGGTCTTCTTACACCGATAAACTCATCTTT. This rearrangement joins TRDV2 to TRDJ1, with 7 nucleotides matching TRDD3. TCRdb lists no J gene, so it was determined here by aligning the DNA to germline. CDR3 length: 17 amino acids. The germline V gene has CDR1 GEAIGNYY and CDR2 EKD. V was pared by 0 bases and J by 0 bases, with 9 bases of the junction left unmatched.

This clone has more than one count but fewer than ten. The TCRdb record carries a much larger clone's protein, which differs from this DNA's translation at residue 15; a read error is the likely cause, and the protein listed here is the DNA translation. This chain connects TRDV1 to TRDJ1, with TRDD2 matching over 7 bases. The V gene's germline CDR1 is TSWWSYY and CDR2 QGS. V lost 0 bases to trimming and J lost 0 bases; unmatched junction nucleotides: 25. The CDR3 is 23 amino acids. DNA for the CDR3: TGTGCTCTTGGGGAACTTTCCATTTCCTACCAGGGGGGGTCCACCACCTACACCGATAAACTCATCTTT. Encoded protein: CALGELSISYQGGSTTYTDKLIF.

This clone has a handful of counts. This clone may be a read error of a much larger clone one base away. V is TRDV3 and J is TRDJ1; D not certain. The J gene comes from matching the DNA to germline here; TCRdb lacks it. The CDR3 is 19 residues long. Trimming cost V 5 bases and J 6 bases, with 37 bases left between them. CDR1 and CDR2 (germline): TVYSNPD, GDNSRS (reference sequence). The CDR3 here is CALQTSSPPFMLRSHKLIF. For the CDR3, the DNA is TGTGCCCTTCAAACCTCGTCCCCACCATTTATGCTACGGTCGCATAAACTCATCTTT.

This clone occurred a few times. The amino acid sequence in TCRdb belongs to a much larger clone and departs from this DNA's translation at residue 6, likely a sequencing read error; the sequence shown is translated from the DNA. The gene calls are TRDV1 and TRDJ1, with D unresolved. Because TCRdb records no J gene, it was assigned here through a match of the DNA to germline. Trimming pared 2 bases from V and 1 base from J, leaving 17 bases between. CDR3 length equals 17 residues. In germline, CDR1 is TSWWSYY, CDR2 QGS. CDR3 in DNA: TGTGCTCTTGGGGAAGCGGGTCTTTTGCTGTGCACCGATAAACTCATCTTT. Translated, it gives CALGEAGLLLCTDKLIF.

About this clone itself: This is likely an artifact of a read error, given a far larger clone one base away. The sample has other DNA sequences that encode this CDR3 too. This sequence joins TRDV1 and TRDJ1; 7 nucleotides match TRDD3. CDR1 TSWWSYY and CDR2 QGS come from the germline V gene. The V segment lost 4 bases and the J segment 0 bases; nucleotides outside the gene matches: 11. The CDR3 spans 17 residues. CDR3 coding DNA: TGTGCTCTTGGGGTCTTACGTGGGATACTTTACACCGATAAACTCATCTTT. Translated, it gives CALGVLRGILYTDKLIF.

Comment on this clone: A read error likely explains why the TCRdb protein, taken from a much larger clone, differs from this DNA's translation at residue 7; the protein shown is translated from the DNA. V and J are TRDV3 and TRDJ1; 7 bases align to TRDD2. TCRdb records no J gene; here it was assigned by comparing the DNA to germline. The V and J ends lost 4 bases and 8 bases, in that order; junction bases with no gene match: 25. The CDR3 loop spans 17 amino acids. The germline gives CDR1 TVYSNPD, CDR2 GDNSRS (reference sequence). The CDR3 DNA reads TGTGCCTCCCGCCCATTCCTACAGGGGACTCATGGAGGGAAACTCATCTTT. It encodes CASRPFLQGTHGGKLIF.

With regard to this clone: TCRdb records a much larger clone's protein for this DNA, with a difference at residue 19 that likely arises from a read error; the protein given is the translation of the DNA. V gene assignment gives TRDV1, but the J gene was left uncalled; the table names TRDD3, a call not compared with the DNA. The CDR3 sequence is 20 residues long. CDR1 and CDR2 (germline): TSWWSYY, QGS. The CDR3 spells CALGERQTPGVLLHTDKLTF. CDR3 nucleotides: TGTGCTCTTGGGGAAAGACAAACCCCAGGAGTACTTCTCCACACCGATAAACTCACCTTT.